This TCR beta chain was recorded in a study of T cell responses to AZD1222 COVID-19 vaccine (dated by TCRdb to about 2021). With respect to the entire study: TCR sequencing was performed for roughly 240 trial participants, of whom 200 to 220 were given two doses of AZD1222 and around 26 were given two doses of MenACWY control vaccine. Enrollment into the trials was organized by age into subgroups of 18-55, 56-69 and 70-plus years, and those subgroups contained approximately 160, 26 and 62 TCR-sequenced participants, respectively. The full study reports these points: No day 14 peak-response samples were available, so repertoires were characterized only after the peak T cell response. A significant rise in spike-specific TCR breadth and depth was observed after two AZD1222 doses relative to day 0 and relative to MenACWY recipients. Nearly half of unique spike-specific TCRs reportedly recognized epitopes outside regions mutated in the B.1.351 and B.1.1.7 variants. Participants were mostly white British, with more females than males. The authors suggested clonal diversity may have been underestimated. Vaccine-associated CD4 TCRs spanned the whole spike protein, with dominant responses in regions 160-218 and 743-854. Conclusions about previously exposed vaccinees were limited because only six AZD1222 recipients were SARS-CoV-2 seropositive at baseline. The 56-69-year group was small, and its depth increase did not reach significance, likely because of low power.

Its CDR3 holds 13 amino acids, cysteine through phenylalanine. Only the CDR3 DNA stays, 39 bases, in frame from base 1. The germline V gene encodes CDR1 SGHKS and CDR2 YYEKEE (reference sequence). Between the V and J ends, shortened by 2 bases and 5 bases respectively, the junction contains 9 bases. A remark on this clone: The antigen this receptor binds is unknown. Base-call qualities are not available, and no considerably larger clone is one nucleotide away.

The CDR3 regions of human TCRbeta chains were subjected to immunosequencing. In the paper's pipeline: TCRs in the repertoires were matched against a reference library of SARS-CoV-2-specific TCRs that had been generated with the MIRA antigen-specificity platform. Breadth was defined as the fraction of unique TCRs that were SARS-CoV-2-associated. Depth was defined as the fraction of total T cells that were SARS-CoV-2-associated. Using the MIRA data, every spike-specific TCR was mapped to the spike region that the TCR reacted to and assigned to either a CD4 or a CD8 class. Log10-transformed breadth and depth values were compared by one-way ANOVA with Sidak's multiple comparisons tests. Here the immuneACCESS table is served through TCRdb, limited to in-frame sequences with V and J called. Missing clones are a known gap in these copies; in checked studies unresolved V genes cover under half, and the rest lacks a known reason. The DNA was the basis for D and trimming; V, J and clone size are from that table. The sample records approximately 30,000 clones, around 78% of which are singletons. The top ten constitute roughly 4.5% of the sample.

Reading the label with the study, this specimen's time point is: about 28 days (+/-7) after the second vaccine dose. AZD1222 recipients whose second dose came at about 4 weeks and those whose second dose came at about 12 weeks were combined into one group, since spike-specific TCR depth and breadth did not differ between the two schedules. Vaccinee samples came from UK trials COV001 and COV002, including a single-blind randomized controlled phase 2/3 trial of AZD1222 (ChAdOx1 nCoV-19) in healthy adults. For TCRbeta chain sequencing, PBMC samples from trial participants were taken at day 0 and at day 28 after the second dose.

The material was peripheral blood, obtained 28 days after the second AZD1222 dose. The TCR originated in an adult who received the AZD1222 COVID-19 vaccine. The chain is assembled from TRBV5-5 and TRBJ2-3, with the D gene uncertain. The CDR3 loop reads CASSFHPVDTQYF. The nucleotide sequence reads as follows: TGTGCCAGCAGCTTTCACCCCGTAGATACGCAGTATTTT.